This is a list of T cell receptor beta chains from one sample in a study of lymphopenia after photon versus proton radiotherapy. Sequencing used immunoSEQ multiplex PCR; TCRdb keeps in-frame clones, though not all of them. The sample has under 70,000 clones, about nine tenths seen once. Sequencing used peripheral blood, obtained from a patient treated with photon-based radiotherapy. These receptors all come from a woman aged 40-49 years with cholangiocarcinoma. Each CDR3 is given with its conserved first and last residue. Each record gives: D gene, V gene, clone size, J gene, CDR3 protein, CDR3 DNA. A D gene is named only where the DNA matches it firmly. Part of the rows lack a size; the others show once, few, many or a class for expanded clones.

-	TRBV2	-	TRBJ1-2	CASSEAGRLLYGYTF	TGTGCCAGCAGTGAAGCGGGCCGACTCCTCTATGGCTACACCTTC
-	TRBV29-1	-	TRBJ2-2	CSVEDPQSNRAGELFF	TGCAGCGTTGAAGATCCTCAAAGCAATAGGGCCGGGGAGCTGTTTTTT
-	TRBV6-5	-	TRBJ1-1	CASRAGPLNTEAFF	TGTGCCAGCAGAGCCGGACCGCTGAACACTGAAGCTTTCTTT
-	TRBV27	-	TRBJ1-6	CASSADKPYNSPLHF	TGTGCCAGCAGTGCGGACAAGCCATATAATTCACCCCTCCACTTT
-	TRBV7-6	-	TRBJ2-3	CASSLTRTGDDTQYF	TGTGCCAGCAGCCTTACCAGGACGGGGGATGATACGCAGTATTTT
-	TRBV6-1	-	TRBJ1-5	CASIRDGNQPQHF	TGTGCCAGCATCCGGGACGGCAATCAGCCCCAGCATTTT
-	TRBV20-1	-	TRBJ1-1	CSARVFTEAFF	TGCAGTGCTAGAGTCTTCACTGAAGCTTTCTTT
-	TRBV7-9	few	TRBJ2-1	CASSLGWGIGEQFF	TGTGCCAGCAGCTTGGGGTGGGGGATCGGTGAGCAGTTCTTC
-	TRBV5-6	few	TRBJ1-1	CASSLRPSLNTEAFF	TGTGCCAGCAGCTTGAGGCCAAGCCTGAACACTGAAGCTTTCTTT
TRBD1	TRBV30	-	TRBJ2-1	CAWSGDRDRASDEQFF	TGTGCCTGGAGTGGAGACCGGGACAGGGCCTCCGATGAGCAGTTCTTC
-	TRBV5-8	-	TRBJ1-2	CASSLGVRANYGYTF	TGTGCCAGCAGCCTAGGAGTCAGGGCTAACTATGGCTACACCTTC
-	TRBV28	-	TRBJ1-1	CASSLFATQPEAFF	TGTGCCAGCAGTTTATTTGCGACCCAGCCTGAAGCTTTCTTT
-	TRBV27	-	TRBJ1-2	CASSLFRDNYGYTF	TGTGCCAGCAGTTTATTTCGGGATAACTATGGCTACACCTTC
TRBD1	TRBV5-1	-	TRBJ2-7	CASSFRQGAYEQYF	TGCGCCAGCAGCTTCCGACAGGGGGCCTACGAGCAGTACTTC
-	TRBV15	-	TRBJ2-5	CATSVGASAPWETQYF	TGTGCCACCAGCGTTGGGGCGAGCGCCCCGTGGGAGACCCAGTACTTC
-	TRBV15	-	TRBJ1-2	CATSRASDLAGYTF	TGTGCCACCAGCAGAGCGTCTGACCTAGCCGGCTACACCTTC
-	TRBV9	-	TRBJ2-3	CASSVAGADTQYF	TGTGCCAGCAGCGTAGCAGGGGCAGATACGCAGTATTTT
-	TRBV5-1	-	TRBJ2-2	CASSPVGLAVPGELFF	TGCGCCAGCAGCCCGGTGGGGTTAGCGGTTCCCGGGGAGCTGTTTTTT
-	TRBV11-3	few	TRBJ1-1	CASSLGMNTEAFF	TGTGCCAGCAGCTTGGGTATGAACACTGAAGCTTTCTTT
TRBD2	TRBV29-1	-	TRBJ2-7	CSAGGGYEQYF	TGCAGCGCCGGGGGGGGCTACGAGCAGTACTTC
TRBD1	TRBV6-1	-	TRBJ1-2	CASSGGTGGYTF	TGTGCCAGCAGTGGGGGGACAGGGGGCTACACCTTC
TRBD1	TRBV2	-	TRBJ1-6	CASSEMRHRGNSPLHF	TGTGCCAGCAGTGAAATGCGCCACAGGGGAAATTCACCCCTCCACTTT
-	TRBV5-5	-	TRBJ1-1	CASSQVVYQGNTEAFF	TGTGCCAGCAGCCAAGTCGTGTATCAGGGGAACACTGAAGCTTTCTTT
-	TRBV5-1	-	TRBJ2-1	CASSLAGDDTEQFF	TGCGCCAGCAGCTTGGCTGGGGATGACACTGAGCAGTTCTTC
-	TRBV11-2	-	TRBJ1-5	CASSRATGPSNQPQHF	TGTGCCAGCAGCCGGGCGACAGGTCCCTCCAATCAGCCCCAGCATTTT
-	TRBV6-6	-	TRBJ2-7	CASSPLSEQYF	TGTGCCAGCAGTCCTCTTAGCGAGCAGTACTTC
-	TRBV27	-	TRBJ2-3	CATRALGVRTDTQYF	TGTGCCACCCGGGCCCTGGGGGTTAGGACAGATACGCAGTATTTT
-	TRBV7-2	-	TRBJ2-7	CASSLALGEQYF	TGTGCCAGCAGCTTAGCCCTTGGCGAGCAGTACTTC
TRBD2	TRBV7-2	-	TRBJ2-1	CASSLLAGGSNEQFF	TGTGCCAGCAGCTTGCTAGCGGGAGGGAGCAATGAGCAGTTCTTC
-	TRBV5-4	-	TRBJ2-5	CASSLSAGTQETQYF	TGTGCCAGCAGCTTGTCCGCGGGAACCCAAGAGACCCAGTACTTC
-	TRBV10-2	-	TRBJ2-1	CASSAQWKGNEQFF	TGCGCCAGCAGTGCGCAATGGAAGGGCAATGAGCAGTTCTTC
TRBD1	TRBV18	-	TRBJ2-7	CASSLYGTGIYEQYF	TGTGCCAGCTCACTTTACGGGACAGGGATCTACGAGCAGTACTTC
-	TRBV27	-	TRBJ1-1	CATERGGQAFF	TGTGCCACCGAACGAGGAGGGCAAGCTTTCTTT
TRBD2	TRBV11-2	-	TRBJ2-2	CASSFVAGGTGELFF	TGTGCCAGCAGCTTTGTAGCGGGGGGCACCGGGGAGCTGTTTTTT
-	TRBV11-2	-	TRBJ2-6	CASSLVTAGANVLTF	TGTGCCAGCAGCTTAGTGACAGCAGGGGCCAACGTCCTGACTTTC
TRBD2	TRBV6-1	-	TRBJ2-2	CASSGTSGGITGELFF	TGTGCCAGCAGTGGGACTAGCGGGGGTATAACCGGGGAGCTGTTTTTT
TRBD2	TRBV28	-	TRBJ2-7	CASSLVFRLAGGEQYF	TGTGCCAGCAGTTTAGTTTTTCGACTAGCGGGAGGCGAGCAGTACTTC
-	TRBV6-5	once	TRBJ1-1	CASSYGGGGHTEAFF	TGTGCCAGCAGTTACGGCGGGGGAGGACACACTGAAGCTTTCTTT
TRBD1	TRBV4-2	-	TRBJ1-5	CASSQDPGYSGQGGNQPQHF	TGTGCCAGCAGCCAAGATCCTGGATATTCGGGACAGGGGGGCAATCAGCCCCAGCATTTT
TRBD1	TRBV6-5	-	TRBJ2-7	CASSYRQGASYEQYF	TGTGCCAGCAGTTATCGGCAGGGGGCCTCCTACGAGCAGTACTTC
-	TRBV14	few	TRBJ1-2	CASSQDGQYGYTF	TGTGCCAGCAGCCAAGATGGACAGTATGGCTACACCTTC
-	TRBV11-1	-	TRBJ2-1	CASSSRPGDFEQFF	TGTGCCAGCAGCTCACGACCCGGGGACTTTGAGCAGTTCTTC
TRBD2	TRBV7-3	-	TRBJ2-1	CASSSLAGPNEQFF	TGTGCCAGCAGCTCCCTAGCGGGACCGAATGAGCAGTTCTTC
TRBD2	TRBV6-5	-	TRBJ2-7	CASSYSLAGVSYEQYF	TGTGCCAGCAGTTACTCCCTAGCGGGAGTCTCGTACGAGCAGTACTTC
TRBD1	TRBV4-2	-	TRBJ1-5	CASSRERTGDQPQHF	TGTGCCAGCAGCCGCGAAAGGACAGGGGATCAGCCCCAGCATTTT
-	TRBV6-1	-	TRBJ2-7	CASSVDRPYEQYF	TGTGCCAGCAGTGTCGACCGACCCTACGAGCAGTACTTC
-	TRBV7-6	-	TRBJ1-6	CASSLGVNNSPLHF	TGTGCCAGCAGCTTGGGGGTTAATAATTCACCCCTCCACTTT
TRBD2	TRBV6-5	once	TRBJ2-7	CASSGSSGVLPEQYF	TGTGCCAGCAGTGGGAGTAGCGGGGTCCTCCCCGAGCAGTACTTC
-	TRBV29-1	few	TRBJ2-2	CSVAGEAGELFF	TGCAGCGTTGCTGGAGAAGCCGGGGAGCTGTTTTTT
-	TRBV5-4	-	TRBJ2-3	CASSQRTDTQYF	TGTGCCAGCAGCCAACGCACAGATACGCAGTATTTT